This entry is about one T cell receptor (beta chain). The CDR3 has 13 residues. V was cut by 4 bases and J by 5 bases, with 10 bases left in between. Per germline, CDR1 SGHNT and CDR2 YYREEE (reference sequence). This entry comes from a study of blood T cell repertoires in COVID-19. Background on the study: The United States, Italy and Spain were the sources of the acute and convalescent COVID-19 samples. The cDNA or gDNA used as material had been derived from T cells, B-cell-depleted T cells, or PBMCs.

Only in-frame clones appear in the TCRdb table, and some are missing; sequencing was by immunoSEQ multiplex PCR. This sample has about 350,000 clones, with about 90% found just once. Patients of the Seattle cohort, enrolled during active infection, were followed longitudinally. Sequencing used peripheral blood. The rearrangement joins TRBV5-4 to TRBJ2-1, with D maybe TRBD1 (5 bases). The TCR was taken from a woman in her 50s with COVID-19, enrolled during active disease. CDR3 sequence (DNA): TGTGCCAGCAGCACCGACAGAAACAATGAGCAGTTCTTC. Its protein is CASSTDRNNEQFF.